These 26 T cell receptor beta chains came from one sample sequenced in a study of blood T cell repertoires in COVID-19. This table comes from immunoSEQ multiplex PCR, and its TCRdb copy is limited to in-frame clones, with some not included. The data show over 150,000 clones, with 75% to 90% seen just once and around 6.7% held by the top ten. The source material was peripheral blood. These receptors were collected from a woman aged 40 to 55 with COVID-19, enrolled during active disease.

The J gene is TRBJ2-6, the V gene TRBV28; D is undetermined. The V gene lost 3 bases and the J gene lost 3 bases, with 6 bases spanning the gap. CDR1 and CDR2 (germline): MDHEN, SYDVKM. This CDR3 comprises 14 residues. The CDR3 loop reads CASSFTGGANVLTF. In DNA form, the CDR3 reads TGTGCCAGCAGTTTCACGGGTGGGGCCAACGTCCTGACTTTC.

The chain carries TRBV9 and TRBJ1-1; D is unresolved. CDR3 length: 11 residues. The V and J ends lost 4 bases and 4 bases respectively, with 5 bases between them. Germline assignment: CDR1 SGDLS and CDR2 YYNGEE. CDR3 amino acids: CASSPRTEAFF. The CDR3 DNA reads TGTGCCAGCAGCCCCCGCACTGAAGCTTTCTTT.

The J gene is TRBJ1-1, the V gene TRBV7-3; D is ambiguous. The CDR3 spans 14 residues. Germline V gene data show CDR1 as SGHTA and CDR2 as FQGTGA. Trimming removed 1 base from V and 1 base from J, with 7 bases in between. CDR3 region: CASSLILSNTEAFF. The CDR3, as DNA: TGTGCCAGCAGCTTAATACTCTCGAACACTGAAGCTTTCTTT.

V gene TRBV28 combines with J gene TRBJ1-5; D call uncertain. V lost 1 base and J 0 bases, leaving 7 bases between the germline ends. From germline, CDR1 is MDHEN and CDR2 SYDVKM. CDR3 length equals 15 residues. As DNA, the CDR3 is TGTGCCAGCAGTTTATCACGGTTTAGCAATCAGCCCCAGCATTTT. Its translation is CASSLSRFSNQPQHF.

This clone was found a few times. This rearrangement joins TRBV6-4 to TRBJ2-3; tentative D call: TRBD2 (7 bases). Looked up from germline, CDR1 is MRHNA and CDR2 is SNTAGT. The V end lost 2 bases, the J end lost 2 bases, and 8 bases lay between the germline ends. The CDR3 is 14 residues long. The CDR3 sequence: CASSDGGATDTQYF. The CDR3 coding sequence is TGTGCCAGCAGTGACGGGGGGGCCACAGATACGCAGTATTTT.

This chain uses TRBV27 with TRBJ1-2, with D perhaps TRBD1 (5 bases). Germline values: CDR1 MNHEY, CDR2 SMNVEV (reference sequence). The V end lost 3 bases, the J end lost 8 bases, and 19 bases lay between the germline ends. CDR3 length: 15 residues. CDR3 sequence reads: CASSLSGGRGGGYTF. The CDR3 nucleotides are TGTGCCAGCAGTTTGAGTGGGGGAAGGGGAGGAGGCTACACCTTC.

The DNA for the CDR3 is TGTGCCAGCAGCTTGCTAGCGAGACAGGGGGAGACCCAGTACTTC. Translating it yields CASSLLARQGETQYF. This chain joins TRBV5-6 and TRBJ2-5; 8 positions agree with TRBD1. Germline loops: CDR1 SGHDT, CDR2 YYEEEE. Trimming took 1 base from V and 5 from J; bases not matched to a gene: 7. The CDR3 spans 15 residues.

This sequence joins TRBV29-1 and TRBJ2-4; TRBD1 might be the D (6 bases). Germline lookup yields CDR1 SQVTM and CDR2 ANQGSEA. The CDR3 consists of 13 residues. Trimming removed 6 bases from V and 0 bases from J, with 9 bases in between. CDR3 region: CSVGQSAKNIQYF. CDR3 in DNA: TGCAGCGTCGGACAGTCAGCCAAAAACATTCAGTACTTC.

The V call is TRBV21-1, the J call TRBJ1-2. TRBV21-1 counts as a pseudogene. The CDR3 length is 16 residues. Written as DNA, the CDR3 is TGTGCCAGCAGCAAACGAAGTGAGGTTAGGCTACGTGGCTACACCTTC. Translation: CASSKRSEVRLRGYTF.

CDR3 coding DNA: TGTGCCAGCAGCCCGCGAGTGAACACCGGGGAGCTGTTTTTT. It specifies CASSPRVNTGELFF. The rearrangement uses TRBV3-1 (or the pseudogene TRBV3-2) and TRBJ2-2, with no clear D. V was trimmed by 4 bases and J by 1 base, leaving 7 bases between them. Germline V CDR1 and CDR2: LGHDT, YNNKEL (reference sequence). CDR3 length equals 14 residues.

J is TRBJ2-5 and V is TRBV27, with 7 bases identical to TRBD1. This CDR3 has 15 residues. Trimming cost V 5 bases and J 4 bases; bases outside gene matches: 10. Germline V gene lookup returns CDR1 MNHEY and CDR2 SMNVEV (reference sequence). Here the CDR3 reads CASSTRQGDSETQYF. The DNA of the CDR3 is TGTGCCAGCAGTACTCGACAGGGTGATTCAGAGACCCAGTACTTC.

CDR3 DNA: TGTGCCAGCAGCCCCTCGGTAAAGCCGCGCTCCTACAATGAGCAGTTCTTC. Its translation: CASSPSVKPRSYNEQFF. The V and J genes are TRBV3-1 (or the pseudogene TRBV3-2) and TRBJ2-1, with D unresolved. Deletions cut 4 bases from V and 0 bases from J, with 16 bases between. The CDR3 has 17 residues. Germline CDR1 and CDR2: LGHDT and YNNKEL (reference sequence).

Comment on this clone: This CDR3 is also generated by other DNA sequences in the sample. The chain links TRBV27 to TRBJ2-3, with D possibly matching TRBD1 (5 bases). CDR1 is MNHEY, CDR2 SMNVEV, per germline (reference sequence). Trimming removed 2 bases from V and 3 bases from J, with 9 bases in between. The CDR3 is 14 amino acids. The CDR3 protein is CASSLGASTDTQYF. CDR3 coding DNA: TGTGCCAGCAGTTTAGGGGCTTCAACAGATACGCAGTATTTT.

This clone was detected only once. This chain connects TRBV12-5 to TRBJ1-2; 8 bases align to TRBD1. The V and J ends lost 1 base and 0 bases, in that order; junction bases with no gene match: 4. This CDR3 is built from 16 residues. Per germline, CDR1 LGHNT and CDR2 FRNRAP. The CDR3 coding sequence is TGTGCTAGTGGTTTGGGACAGGGGCCCGCTAACTATGGCTACACCTTC. Its translation is CASGLGQGPANYGYTF.

CDR3 nucleotide sequence: TGCGCCAGCAGCTTGGGCCAACTCAATGAGCAGTTCTTC. This translates into CASSLGQLNEQFF. This chain uses TRBV5-1 with TRBJ2-1, with no clear D. The ends were cut back, 0 bases at V and 6 bases at J, with 7 bases in the middle. Germline CDR1 is SGHRS and CDR2 is YFSETQ. This CDR3 is built from 13 residues.

This rearrangement joins TRBV5-8 to TRBJ2-7; 7 bases match TRBD1. Germline trimming cut 3 bases from V and 3 bases from J; bases unmatched to any gene: 6. Germline assignment: CDR1 SGHTS and CDR2 YDEGEE. This CDR3 has 14 residues. In nucleotides, the CDR3 is TGTGCCAGCAGCTCCAGGGGGTCTCACTACGAGCAGTACTTC. It encodes CASSSRGSHYEQYF.

V usage is TRBV19 and J usage is TRBJ2-3; D perhaps matches TRBD2 (5 bases). V shed 7 bases and J shed 2 bases, with 16 bases lying between them. CDR1 and CDR2 (germline): LNHDA, SQIVND (reference sequence). The CDR3 has 15 residues. CDR3 sequence (DNA): TGTGCCAGTAAATATAGCGAGATACTCACAGATACGCAGTATTTT. Translating gives CASKYSEILTDTQYF.

The chain combines TRBV5-1 with TRBJ2-1; TRBD2 is a possible D gene (7 bases). V gave up 4 bases and J gave up 0 bases, with 14 bases separating them. CDR1 is SGHRS, CDR2 YFSETQ, per germline. CDR3 length equals 16 residues. The CDR3 is CASSRGGASSYNEQFF. Here the CDR3 DNA reads TGCGCCAGCAGCCGTGGGGGGGCGAGCTCCTACAATGAGCAGTTCTTC.

This clone has just a few counts. Sequence at one end of the junction differs from germline and may be a read error. The CDR3: CASSEDRGSYEQYF. The CDR3 region has the DNA TGTGCCAGCAGCGAAGACAGGGGGTCCTACGAGCAGTACTTC. The chain carries TRBV6-1 and TRBJ2-7; 9 nucleotides line up with TRBD1. This CDR3 spans 14 amino acids. The germline CDR1 and CDR2 sequences are MNHNS and SASEGT.

Details on this clone: This may be a read error, as it is one base from a much larger clone. The CDR3 reads CASSSFNEQFF. The CDR3 DNA is TGTGCCAGCAGCTCTTTCAATGAGCAGTTCTTC. This chain links TRBV11-2 with TRBJ2-1; D gene unclear. Deletions cut 4 bases from V and 6 bases from J, with 4 bases between. The CDR3 runs 11 residues. Germline loops: CDR1 SGHAT, CDR2 FQNNGV.

This sequence joins TRBV9 and TRBJ2-4; weak D call: TRBD1 (7 bases). The CDR3 loop spans 17 amino acids. The germline V gene encodes CDR1 SGDLS and CDR2 YYNGEE. Trimming removed 0 bases from V and 0 bases from J, with 13 bases in between. The CDR3 is CASSVDPQGGAKNIQYF. CDR3 in DNA: TGTGCCAGCAGCGTAGATCCCCAGGGGGGAGCCAAAAACATTCAGTACTTC.

The chain carries TRBV6-1 and TRBJ2-7; 9 bases are shared with TRBD1. Germline V gene sequence: CDR1 MNHNS, CDR2 SASEGT. The CDR3 loop spans 13 amino acids. V gave up 8 bases and J gave up 3 bases; unmatched junction bases: 5. The CDR3 here is CASFRGQGYEQYF. CDR3 bases: TGTGCCAGCTTCAGGGGACAGGGCTACGAGCAGTACTTC.

The V gene is TRBV3-1 (or the pseudogene TRBV3-2), the J gene TRBJ1-1, with no clear D. This CDR3 comprises 14 residues. Germline V gives CDR1 LGHDT, CDR2 YNNKEL (reference sequence). Trimming took 0 bases from V and 11 from J, leaving 16 bases between them. CDR3 sequence reads: CASSQDLRGASAFF. The CDR3 DNA reads TGTGCCAGCAGCCAAGATCTTCGGGGTGCATCGGCTTTCTTT.

V is TRBV2 and J is TRBJ2-3; TRBD2 matches 7 bases. Trimming cost V 8 bases and J 8 bases; bases outside gene matches: 10. Germline-derived CDR1 and CDR2 are SNHLY and FYNNEI. The length of the CDR3 is 13 residues. The CDR3 reads CASCGRATSTQYF. CDR3 nucleotides: TGTGCCAGCTGTGGGAGGGCAACCTCTACGCAGTATTTT.

The rearrangement links TRBV20-1 to TRBJ2-5, with 9 bases aligning to TRBD2. V lost 3 bases to trimming and J lost 2 bases; unmatched junction nucleotides: 1. Per germline, CDR1 DFQATT and CDR2 SNEGSKA (reference sequence). The length of the CDR3 is 13 residues. CDR3 in amino acids: CSASLAGQETQYF. CDR3 in DNA: TGCAGTGCTAGTCTAGCGGGGCAAGAGACCCAGTACTTC.

The chain carries TRBV10-3 and TRBJ2-5; 9 bases agree with TRBD1. The CDR3 loop spans 14 amino acids. Germline V gene lookup returns CDR1 ENHRY and CDR2 SYGVKD. V was clipped by 6 bases and J by 4 bases; unmatched bases: 6. The chain's CDR3 is CAIRGDRAGETQYF. CDR3 bases: TGTGCCATCAGGGGGGACAGGGCTGGAGAGACCCAGTACTTC.